A selection of T cell receptor beta chains follows, all from one sample in a study of technical replicates of blood from a few donors. Assay: immunoSEQ multiplex PCR; the TCRdb copy retains only in-frame clones and omits some. The sample yields some 76,000 clones, approximately 94% seen once. The sequencing sample was made of T cells isolated from PBMCs. The receptors stem from a human donor in good health. The CDR3 runs from the conserved cysteine through the conserved F or W. A D gene is named only where the DNA matches it firmly. Clone sizes are given selectively: once, few, many, or a class where the clone is expanded.

V gene: TRBV11-2
D gene: NA
J gene: TRBJ2-5
clone size: NA
CDR3 DNA: TGTGCCAGCAGCTTATTCTCTGAGACCCAGTACTTC
CDR3 protein: CASSLFSETQYF

V gene: TRBV7-2
D gene: NA
J gene: TRBJ1-2
clone size: NA
CDR3 DNA: TGTGCCAGCAGCTTAGGTGTAAGGGGATATGGCTACACCTTC
CDR3 protein: CASSLGVRGYGYTF

V gene: TRBV29-1
D gene: TRBD1
J gene: TRBJ1-2
clone size: NA
CDR3 DNA: TGCAGCGTTCAGGGACAGATCTATGGCTACACCTTC
CDR3 protein: CSVQGQIYGYTF

V gene: TRBV7-3
D gene: TRBD1
J gene: TRBJ1-2
clone size: NA
CDR3 DNA: TGTGCCAGCAGCTCAACGGACAGGGGGCAGATATATGGCTACACCTTC
CDR3 protein: CASSSTDRGQIYGYTF

V gene: TRBV2
D gene: NA
J gene: TRBJ1-1
clone size: few
CDR3 DNA: TGTGCCAGCAGTGAACTGTCGAACACTGAAGCTTTCTTT
CDR3 protein: CASSELSNTEAFF

V gene: TRBV13
D gene: NA
J gene: TRBJ2-1
clone size: NA
CDR3 DNA: TGTGCCAGCAGCTTAGGCCTAGTGGTGCGTGAGCAGTTCTTC
CDR3 protein: CASSLGLVVREQFF

V gene: TRBV7-2
D gene: NA
J gene: TRBJ1-2
clone size: NA
CDR3 DNA: TGTGCCAGCAGCTTAGCGGGGGCGCATGGCTACACCTTC
CDR3 protein: CASSLAGAHGYTF

V gene: TRBV10-3
D gene: TRBD2
J gene: TRBJ2-2
clone size: NA
CDR3 DNA: TGTGCCATCAGGGGACTAGCCGGGGAGCTGTTTTTT
CDR3 protein: CAIRGLAGELFF

V gene: TRBV2
D gene: TRBD2
J gene: TRBJ2-7
clone size: NA
CDR3 DNA: TGTGCCAGCAGTGAAATGGGACTAGCTTCCTACGAGCAGTACTTC
CDR3 protein: CASSEMGLASYEQYF

V gene: TRBV4-2
D gene: NA
J gene: TRBJ1-3
clone size: NA
CDR3 DNA: TGTGCCAGCAGCCATATAGGGGGTGCCTCTGGAAACACCATATATTTT
CDR3 protein: CASSHIGGASGNTIYF

V gene: TRBV19
D gene: TRBD1
J gene: TRBJ1-5
clone size: few
CDR3 DNA: TGTGCCAGTAGCGACAGGGGTTCCCCTCAGCCCCAGCATTTT
CDR3 protein: CASSDRGSPQPQHF

V gene: TRBV30
D gene: NA
J gene: TRBJ1-3
clone size: NA
CDR3 DNA: TGTGCCTGGAGGGGATCAGGGGCGGCTGGAAACACCATATATTTT
CDR3 protein: CAWRGSGAAGNTIYF

V gene: TRBV2
D gene: TRBD2
J gene: TRBJ2-2
clone size: NA
CDR3 DNA: TGTGCCAGCAGTAGGATGACTAGCCGAAAGAACACCGGGGAGCTGTTTTTT
CDR3 protein: CASSRMTSRKNTGELFF

V gene: TRBV11-1
D gene: TRBD1
J gene: TRBJ2-4
clone size: NA
CDR3 DNA: TGTGCCAGCAGCCCCGGGACAGTGGAAAACATTCAGTACTTC
CDR3 protein: CASSPGTVENIQYF

V gene: TRBV2
D gene: NA
J gene: TRBJ2-7
clone size: NA
CDR3 DNA: TGTGCCAGCAGTGAAGCGCCTAGGGGGCGGGAATGGTTC
CDR3 protein: CASSEAPRGREWF

V gene: TRBV30
D gene: TRBD2
J gene: TRBJ2-3
clone size: NA
CDR3 DNA: TGTGCCTGGAGTATGCTAGCGGGCCAACTGAGCACAGATACGCAGTATTTT
CDR3 protein: CAWSMLAGQLSTDTQYF

V gene: TRBV6-1
D gene: TRBD1
J gene: TRBJ1-1
clone size: NA
CDR3 DNA: TGTGCCAGCAGGACAGGGGGAGGGACTGAAGCTTTCTTT
CDR3 protein: CASRTGGGTEAFF

V gene: TRBV4-1
D gene: TRBD2
J gene: TRBJ2-1
clone size: NA
CDR3 DNA: TGCGCCAGCAGCTTCCCCAGCGGGAGCTACAATGAGCAGTTCTTC
CDR3 protein: CASSFPSGSYNEQFF

V gene: TRBV9
D gene: TRBD2
J gene: TRBJ2-3
clone size: NA
CDR3 DNA: TGTGCCAGCAGCGCCGATGGAACGGGAGGGCCGGGAGATACGCAGTATTTT
CDR3 protein: CASSADGTGGPGDTQYF

V gene: TRBV4-1
D gene: NA
J gene: TRBJ1-2
clone size: NA
CDR3 DNA: TGCGCCAGCAGCCAACTCCTCTGGGAGAGAGCTAACTATGGCTACACCTTC
CDR3 protein: CASSQLLWERANYGYTF

V gene: TRBV27
D gene: NA
J gene: TRBJ2-1
clone size: NA
CDR3 DNA: TGTGCCAGCAGTTTCGGGGTGGAGCAGTTCTTC
CDR3 protein: CASSFGVEQFF

V gene: TRBV14
D gene: NA
J gene: TRBJ2-2
clone size: NA
CDR3 DNA: TGTGCCAGCAGCCAAGCAGTGGCCGGGGAGCTGTTTTTT
CDR3 protein: CASSQAVAGELFF

V gene: TRBV6-6
D gene: NA
J gene: TRBJ2-2
clone size: NA
CDR3 DNA: TGTGCCAGCAGTTTGACGGGAACCGGGGAGCTGTTTTTT
CDR3 protein: CASSLTGTGELFF

V gene: TRBV7-9
D gene: NA
J gene: TRBJ1-4
clone size: NA
CDR3 DNA: TGTGCCAGCAGCTTTGGACAGCTGAATCAAAAACTGTTTTTT
CDR3 protein: CASSFGQLNQKLFF

V gene: TRBV6-6
D gene: NA
J gene: TRBJ1-4
clone size: NA
CDR3 DNA: TGTGCCAGCAGTTACGCACAGTCAACTAATGAAAAACTGTTTTTT
CDR3 protein: CASSYAQSTNEKLFF

V gene: TRBV28
D gene: TRBD1
J gene: TRBJ2-1
clone size: once
CDR3 DNA: TGTGCCGCCAGCAGGGGGCTAAATGAGCAGTTCTTC
CDR3 protein: CAASRGLNEQFF

V gene: TRBV4-1
D gene: NA
J gene: TRBJ1-2
clone size: once
CDR3 DNA: TGCGCCAGCAGCCAAGTGGGGGGTAGAAATGGCTACACCTTC
CDR3 protein: CASSQVGGRNGYTF

V gene: TRBV14
D gene: TRBD1
J gene: TRBJ2-7
clone size: once
CDR3 DNA: TGTGCCAGCAGCCAAGCGGTAGGGGGCCTTTACGAGCAGTACTTC
CDR3 protein: CASSQAVGGLYEQYF

V gene: TRBV21-1
D gene: NA
J gene: TRBJ1-4
clone size: NA
CDR3 DNA: TGTGCCAGTAGATCGATTGGCGGGACAGGGGCCATCCATAATGAAAAACTGTTTTTT
CDR3 protein: CASRSIGGTGAIHNEKLFF

V gene: TRBV21-1
D gene: NA
J gene: TRBJ2-7
clone size: NA
CDR3 DNA: TGTGCCAGCAGCATGGGAACTAGCGGGAGAGAACGGTACGAGCAGTACTTC
CDR3 protein: CASSMGTSGRERYEQYF

V gene: TRBV6-1
D gene: NA
J gene: TRBJ1-5
clone size: NA
CDR3 DNA: TGTGCCAGCGCCGAGGGTAGCAATCAGCCCCAGCATTTT
CDR3 protein: CASAEGSNQPQHF

V gene: TRBV5-1
D gene: NA
J gene: TRBJ2-7
clone size: NA
CDR3 DNA: TGCGCCAGCAGTCAAGCGGAGGGCTCCTACGAGCAGTACTTC
CDR3 protein: CASSQAEGSYEQYF

V gene: TRBV5-1
D gene: TRBD1
J gene: TRBJ2-7
clone size: NA
CDR3 DNA: TGCGCCAGCAGCTTTGGGACAGACGTCTCCTACGAGCAGTACTTC
CDR3 protein: CASSFGTDVSYEQYF

V gene: TRBV9
D gene: TRBD2
J gene: TRBJ2-1
clone size: NA
CDR3 DNA: TGTGCCAGCAGCGTAGCGGGACTAGTCTCCGATGAGCAGTTCTTC
CDR3 protein: CASSVAGLVSDEQFF

V gene: TRBV10-3
D gene: TRBD1
J gene: TRBJ1-5
clone size: NA
CDR3 DNA: TGTGCCATCAGTGAGGACAGGGGCAATCAGCCCCAGCATTTT
CDR3 protein: CAISEDRGNQPQHF

V gene: TRBV15
D gene: TRBD2
J gene: TRBJ2-5
clone size: NA
CDR3 DNA: TGTGCCACCAGCGGGGGGACTAGCGGGACCCGGGGAGAAGAGACCCAGTACTTC
CDR3 protein: CATSGGTSGTRGEETQYF

V gene: TRBV7-2
D gene: NA
J gene: TRBJ1-2
clone size: NA
CDR3 DNA: TGTGCCAGCAGCTTCGCAGGGGAATTCGGCTACACCTTC
CDR3 protein: CASSFAGEFGYTF

V gene: TRBV7-2
D gene: TRBD1
J gene: TRBJ1-4
clone size: once
CDR3 DNA: TGTGCCAGCAGCTTTTCCCCAGGGACAGGCGCAAATGAAAAACTGTTTTTT
CDR3 protein: CASSFSPGTGANEKLFF

V gene: TRBV19
D gene: TRBD2
J gene: TRBJ2-1
clone size: NA
CDR3 DNA: TGTGCCAGTAGTATTGACGGGGGGGCCTACAATGAGCAGTTCTTC
CDR3 protein: CASSIDGGAYNEQFF

V gene: TRBV11-2
D gene: NA
J gene: TRBJ2-1
clone size: NA
CDR3 DNA: TGTGCCAGCAGCTTTACCGGGTCCTTTTACAATGAGCAGTTCTTC
CDR3 protein: CASSFTGSFYNEQFF

V gene: TRBV13
D gene: TRBD2
J gene: TRBJ2-1
clone size: NA
CDR3 DNA: TGTGCCAGCAGCATAGCGGGAGCCTCCTACAATGAGCAGTTCTTC
CDR3 protein: CASSIAGASYNEQFF

V gene: TRBV19
D gene: NA
J gene: TRBJ1-2
clone size: once
CDR3 DNA: TGTGCCAGTAACCCCCGGGGCGGGATGGATGGCTACACCTTC
CDR3 protein: CASNPRGGMDGYTF

V gene: TRBV9
D gene: TRBD2
J gene: TRBJ2-3
clone size: NA
CDR3 DNA: TGTGCCAGCAGCGTAGAAACTAGCGGGACTACAGATACGCAGTATTTT
CDR3 protein: CASSVETSGTTDTQYF

V gene: TRBV7-9
D gene: NA
J gene: TRBJ1-1
clone size: NA
CDR3 DNA: TGTGCCAGCGAGGCAGGGGTAAACACTGAAGCTTTCTTT
CDR3 protein: CASEAGVNTEAFF

V gene: TRBV19
D gene: TRBD1
J gene: TRBJ1-4
clone size: NA
CDR3 DNA: TGTGCCAGTAGTACTATGCCGGGACAGGAAAGTGAAAAACTGTTTTTT
CDR3 protein: CASSTMPGQESEKLFF

V gene: TRBV27
D gene: TRBD1
J gene: TRBJ2-5
clone size: NA
CDR3 DNA: TGTGCCAGCAGTTCGGGACAGGGTCAGGCGGCGGAGACCCAGTACTTC
CDR3 protein: CASSSGQGQAAETQYF

V gene: TRBV7-6
D gene: NA
J gene: TRBJ2-1
clone size: NA
CDR3 DNA: TGTGCCAGCAGCCAATGGCCACGGGGGTCTTCCGATGGGGTTGGGTCTTTCTTC
CDR3 protein: CASSQWPRGSSDGVGSFF

V gene: TRBV4-1
D gene: NA
J gene: TRBJ2-1
clone size: NA
CDR3 DNA: TGCGCCAGCAGCCAAATCGTAGGGAGCGTCGGAGAGTCCTACAATGAGCAGTTCTTC
CDR3 protein: CASSQIVGSVGESYNEQFF

V gene: TRBV6-4
D gene: TRBD1
J gene: TRBJ1-2
clone size: NA
CDR3 DNA: TGTGCCAGCAGTGACACCACAGGGGCGAGGGGCTACACCTTC
CDR3 protein: CASSDTTGARGYTF

V gene: TRBV7-3
D gene: NA
J gene: TRBJ2-7
clone size: NA
CDR3 DNA: TGTGCCAGCAGCTTAACCCCAGGTCACTACGAGCAGTACTTC
CDR3 protein: CASSLTPGHYEQYF

V gene: TRBV6-5
D gene: NA
J gene: TRBJ1-6
clone size: NA
CDR3 DNA: TGTGCCAGCAGCGAAAGGAGCTCCTATAATTCACCCCTCCACTTT
CDR3 protein: CASSERSSYNSPLHF

V gene: TRBV11-2
D gene: TRBD1
J gene: TRBJ1-1
clone size: NA
CDR3 DNA: TGTGCCAGCAGCTTAGAACCGGGGGGGACAGGGGGCACGGCTTTCTTT
CDR3 protein: CASSLEPGGTGGTAFF

V gene: TRBV7-9
D gene: TRBD1
J gene: TRBJ1-1
clone size: NA
CDR3 DNA: TGTGCCAGCAGCGTAACCCGGGACAGGGGGACTGAAGCTTTCTTT
CDR3 protein: CASSVTRDRGTEAFF

V gene: TRBV7-6
D gene: NA
J gene: TRBJ2-2
clone size: NA
CDR3 DNA: TGTGCCAGCAGCTTAGACAGGCCCGGGGAGCTGTTTTTT
CDR3 protein: CASSLDRPGELFF

V gene: TRBV2
D gene: TRBD2
J gene: TRBJ2-1
clone size: NA
CDR3 DNA: TGTGCCAGCAGTCCTAGCAGCGGGAGACACAATGAGCAGTTCTTC
CDR3 protein: CASSPSSGRHNEQFF

V gene: TRBV10-3
D gene: TRBD2
J gene: TRBJ2-7
clone size: NA
CDR3 DNA: TGTGCCATCAGTGAGCTAGCGGGAGCCGCCTACGAGCAGTACTTC
CDR3 protein: CAISELAGAAYEQYF